This is a list of T cell receptor beta chains from one sample in a study of blood T cell repertoires in COVID-19. The assay was immunoSEQ multiplex PCR, and TCRdb's table has in-frame clones only and misses some. The repertoire has more than 90,000 clones, approximately 85% of them found once; the top ten carry around 11%. Sequencing input: peripheral blood. The receptors come from a human donor in a cohort sampled during active COVID-19. Each CDR3 is given with its conserved first and last residue. Clone size appears in some rows only: once, few, many, or a class for an expanded clone.

v_gene: TRBV5-8
abundance: few
CDR3aa: CASSQPRDRVSDTQYF

v_gene: TRBV11-2
abundance: once
CDR3aa: CASSTRTGTYGYTF

v_gene: TRBV2
abundance: .
CDR3aa: CASSPAYEQYF

v_gene: TRBV19
abundance: .
CDR3aa: CASSMSRSSGNTIYF

v_gene: TRBV6-6
abundance: .
CDR3aa: CASSFRGSDTEAFF

v_gene: TRBV5-1
abundance: .
CDR3aa: CASSSTGTGRAGELFF

v_gene: TRBV10-3
abundance: few
CDR3aa: CAIRAGDTQYF

v_gene: TRBV25-1
abundance: .
CDR3aa: CASSAAGSRTGELFF

v_gene: TRBV5-6
abundance: .
CDR3aa: CASSFYDPGERLLVQYF

v_gene: TRBV6-2/TRBV6-3
abundance: .
CDR3aa: CASSTEGQGTETQYF

v_gene: TRBV4-2
abundance: .
CDR3aa: CASSQDRGSSYEQYF

v_gene: TRBV6-6
abundance: .
CDR3aa: CASNDRGHSNQPQHF

v_gene: TRBV30
abundance: once
CDR3aa: CAAATNGNYGYTF

v_gene: TRBV15
abundance: .
CDR3aa: CATSREEVRWGQNTGELFF

v_gene: TRBV6-5
abundance: .
CDR3aa: CAGEGGGSYNSPLHF

v_gene: TRBV19
abundance: .
CDR3aa: CASSIYTGGGYTF

v_gene: TRBV5-6
abundance: .
CDR3aa: CASSFGGISYGYTF

v_gene: TRBV30
abundance: .
CDR3aa: CAWTPAGGYYGYTF

v_gene: TRBV9
abundance: .
CDR3aa: CASSVNRREGSQETQYF

v_gene: TRBV28
abundance: .
CDR3aa: CASSFTRDTQYF

v_gene: TRBV5-1
abundance: once
CDR3aa: CASSKPGQVHDMAFF

v_gene: TRBV7-3
abundance: .
CDR3aa: CASRPRQGDGNTIYF

v_gene: TRBV15
abundance: once
CDR3aa: CATSRDRVSGGAGNEQFF

v_gene: TRBV4-1
abundance: .
CDR3aa: CASSQDRDQPQHF

v_gene: TRBV4-3
abundance: .
CDR3aa: CASSRRGVGLEGDTQYF

v_gene: TRBV10-3
abundance: once
CDR3aa: CAISDVAGEWTDTQYF

v_gene: TRBV9
abundance: .
CDR3aa: CASSVGGRAGSETQYF

v_gene: TRBV28
abundance: .
CDR3aa: CASSPLLVRNEQFF

v_gene: TRBV6-1
abundance: .
CDR3aa: CASSDRDSAYSPLHF

v_gene: TRBV9
abundance: .
CDR3aa: CASSVGQLNTEAFF

v_gene: TRBV28
abundance: few
CDR3aa: CASSAPGQGHYEQYF

v_gene: TRBV18
abundance: .
CDR3aa: CASSPIGGQGAETQYF

v_gene: TRBV28
abundance: .
CDR3aa: CASSSSSGWGGNTIYF

v_gene: TRBV7-8
abundance: .
CDR3aa: CASSLGAETQYF

v_gene: TRBV19
abundance: .
CDR3aa: CASSTQPGQRKETQYF

v_gene: TRBV7-9
abundance: once
CDR3aa: CASSLGGGLYGYTF

v_gene: TRBV7-8
abundance: .
CDR3aa: CASTRSRTGGVTEAFF

v_gene: TRBV7-2
abundance: .
CDR3aa: CASSLQASGANVLTF

v_gene: TRBV12-3/TRBV12-4
abundance: .
CDR3aa: CASSRPGYGYTF

v_gene: TRBV28
abundance: .
CDR3aa: CASTLRLNTGELFF

v_gene: TRBV4-3
abundance: .
CDR3aa: CASSQDGGLYGYTF

v_gene: TRBV30
abundance: .
CDR3aa: CAWSTGGATNEKLFF

v_gene: TRBV7-9
abundance: .
CDR3aa: CASSPPISVDEQYF

v_gene: TRBV29-1
abundance: .
CDR3aa: CSVQTSGVDQYF

v_gene: TRBV7-9
abundance: .
CDR3aa: CASRSGGQGPGNTIYF

v_gene: TRBV7-2
abundance: .
CDR3aa: CASSLRAHWESNQPQHF

v_gene: TRBV6-5
abundance: .
CDR3aa: CASSYFQGPEETQYF

v_gene: TRBV3-1/TRBV3-2
abundance: .
CDR3aa: CASSQGFGGRREKLFF

v_gene: TRBV19
abundance: .
CDR3aa: CASSPGLASYTQYF

v_gene: TRBV29-1
abundance: once
CDR3aa: CSVEDPWDFPKNIQYF

v_gene: TRBV7-2
abundance: .
CDR3aa: CASSLGRRGTGELFF

v_gene: TRBV19
abundance: .
CDR3aa: CASRLYTDRPSGNTIYF

v_gene: TRBV9
abundance: .
CDR3aa: CASSVEDRGYSPLHF

v_gene: TRBV28
abundance: .
CDR3aa: CASSLRQVSYEQYF

v_gene: TRBV27
abundance: once
CDR3aa: CASNFQGSSYNSPLHF

v_gene: TRBV4-2
abundance: few
CDR3aa: CASSRKPQGQVDTQYF

v_gene: TRBV28
abundance: .
CDR3aa: CASSFGAADTQYF

v_gene: TRBV29-1
abundance: once
CDR3aa: CSVEVLGRYPEAFF

v_gene: TRBV6-2/TRBV6-3
abundance: few
CDR3aa: CASSYTQGVPYEQYF

v_gene: TRBV5-1
abundance: .
CDR3aa: CASSLAGRSGYTF